The T cell receptor beta chain under discussion was sequenced for a study of blood T cell repertoires in COVID-19. TCRdb's copy holds only in-frame clones and misses some; the assay was immunoSEQ multiplex PCR. The sample contains 180,000 or so clones, around 85% of which appear only once. This CDR3 is 14 amino acids long. Germline V gives CDR1 SGHAT, CDR2 FQNNGV. As concerns this clone: Sequence at one end of the junction differs from germline and may be a read error.

Sequencing used peripheral blood. V gene TRBV11-2 combines with J gene TRBJ1-2, with TRBD1 identical over 10 bases. This receptor was identified in a man in his 60s who had recovered from COVID-19. CDR3 sequence (DNA): TGTGCCAGCAGCCCAGGTACCGGGACAGGGGACCTTATCTTC. This sequence encodes CASSPGTGTGDLIF. Variable domain in full (rest from reference TRBV11-2 and TRBJ1-2): EAGVAQSPRYKIIEKRQSVAFWCNPISGHATLYWYQQILGQGPKLLIQFQNNGVVDDSQLPKDRFSAERLKGVDSTLKIQPAKLEDSAVYLCASSPGTGTGDLIFGSGTRLTVV.